This T cell receptor (beta chain) was identified during a study of blood T cell repertoires in COVID-19. Per the germline V gene, CDR1 is SEHNR and CDR2 is FQNEAQ (reference sequence). CDR3 length equals 18 residues. Trimming removed 5 bases from V and 0 bases from J; junction bases left unmatched: 8. Sequencing used immunoSEQ multiplex PCR; TCRdb keeps in-frame clones, though not all of them. The profile shows 90,000 or so clones, 80% to 90% of them singletons. The gene calls are TRBV7-9 and TRBJ2-7; 15 bases agree with TRBD2. Sequences were obtained from peripheral blood. This receptor was identified in a human donor in a cohort sampled during active COVID-19. DNA for the CDR3: TGTGCCAGCAGCCCGCCGGGACTAGCGGGAGGCTCCTCCTACGAGCAGTACTTC. Translated, it gives CASSPPGLAGGSSYEQYF.